Here is one T cell receptor beta chain with its context. Antigen unknown. The data stem from a study of T cells in Graves' hyperthyroidism and ophthalmopathy. Study-wide context: Any treatment followed the collection of peripheral blood at initial diagnosis. Notes on the study in general: A model of 13 V-J features distinguished ophthalmopathy from stable hyperthyroidism. The model's output predicted ophthalmopathy at a median of roughly 6.9 months prior to onset.

Amplification of TCR beta CDR3 regions was performed using RNA transcripts as template. The HTBI primer set was used in a first-round RT-PCR of the TCR CDR3. TCRdb reprocessed the multiplex PCR reads with MiXCR, giving one entry per CDR3 protein. Of hundreds of thousands of distinct CDR3 sequences detected, about 17% appear once; the ten largest clones hold around 4%. Orbital computed tomography and thyroid ultrasound, together with serum TRAb and thyroxine and clinical symptoms, were used for diagnoses. The V gene's germline CDR1 is LGHNA and CDR2 YSLEER. Trimming removed 4 bases from V and 5 bases from J; junction bases left unmatched: 12. The CDR3 consists of 17 residues.

This sequence joins TRBV4-3 and TRBJ1-2, with 11 bases that match TRBD1. The clonotype was recovered from a woman aged 25 to 45 with Graves' hyperthyroidism. Sequencing was done on a sample of blood. The CDR3 sequence: CASSLRRTGGAWYGYTF. Written as DNA, the CDR3 is TGCGCCAGCAGCCTGCGTCGGACAGGGGGCGCGTGGTATGGCTACACCTTC.